The clone carrying this T cell receptor beta chain was counted a single time. Its antigen is still unknown. The data are from a study of T-cell reconstitution after alpha-beta-depleted transplantation in children. Study outcomes and limitations: Alpha-beta T cells present about two months after transplant were reported to originate from several hundred expanded graft clones.

Germline values: CDR1 MNHEY, CDR2 SVGEGT. Unmatched junction bases numbered 18, after V lost 5 bases and J lost 0 bases. CDR3 size: 20 residues. TCRbeta library preparation incorporated unique molecular identifiers. Each CDR3 protein gets one entry after TCRdb re-called the PCR reads with MiXCR. The table includes 700,000 to 850,000 distinct CDR3 sequences, around 17% detected once. This chain connects TRBV6-2 or TRBV6-3 to TRBJ2-4; 8 positions match TRBD2. The material sequenced was PBMCs, mostly from graft donor cells, taken 360 days after TCRalphabeta/CD19-depleted stem cell transplant. The receptor's source is a male patient aged 10 to 17 who had a stem cell transplant for acute lymphoblastic leukemia, so the T cells may come from the graft donor. The CDR3 region has the DNA TGTGCCAGCAGTCCCCGGGGAGTGGGCGGGAGGCCTTCAGCCAAAAACATTCAGTACTTC. This translates into CASSPRGVGGRPSAKNIQYF.